Included here is one TCR beta chain sequence, with context. This entry is derived from a study of blood T cell repertoires in COVID-19. Profiled with immunoSEQ multiplex PCR; TCRdb holds only in-frame clones, not every one. The sample consists of about 70,000 clones, 75% to 85% of them appearing once. V was clipped by 7 bases and J by 6 bases, with 21 bases between them. Germline CDR1 reads SNHLY; CDR2 reads FYNNEI. The CDR3 consists of 16 residues. The sequence was obtained from a man aged 25 to 45 with COVID-19, enrolled during active disease. The chain joins TRBV2 to TRBJ1-4; TRBD1 might be the D (6 bases). Material: peripheral blood. The DNA for the CDR3 is TGTGCCAGCACCTTAGACAGGACGGTGGTATATGAAAAACTGTTTTTT. Its protein product is CASTLDRTVVYEKLFF.